What follows are 30 T cell receptor beta chains derived from one specimen sequenced in a study of T cells in Graves' hyperthyroidism and ophthalmopathy. Template material for amplifying TCR beta CDR3 regions consisted of RNA transcripts. HTBI primers drove first-round RT-PCR of the TCR CDR3. MiXCR was run by TCRdb on the multiplex PCR reads, yielding one entry per CDR3 protein. The data contain about 700,000 distinct CDR3 sequences, about 15% of them singletons. Specimen: blood. These receptors originate from a woman between 18 and 29 years old with Graves' hyperthyroidism.

This clonotype was seen ten or more times. This chain connects TRBV5-1 to TRBJ2-7, with D unclear. Germline loops: CDR1 SGHRS, CDR2 YFSETQ. Trimming left V 0 bases short and J 5 bases short, with 15 bases between. There are 15 residues in the CDR3. The CDR3 region is CASSLAAGLWDEQYF. CDR3 bases: TGCGCCAGCAGCTTGGCAGCAGGTCTATGGGACGAGCAGTACTTC.

This clonotype was seen many times. V usage is TRBV3-1 and J usage is TRBJ2-1; tentative D call: TRBD1 (6 bases). Trimming took off 1 base at V and 6 bases at J, with 13 bases between the two ends. The V gene's germline CDR1 is LGHDT and CDR2 YNNKEL (reference sequence). The CDR3 consists of 15 residues. This chain's CDR3 is CASSQGPQGSNEQFF. The DNA for the CDR3 is TGTGCCAGCAGCCAAGGTCCACAGGGTAGCAATGAGCAGTTCTTC.

This clonotype was detected many times. The chain joins TRBV20-1 to TRBJ2-7; TRBD1 agrees at 11 bases. J lost 3 bases, V lost 6 bases, and 22 bases had no gene match. The length of the CDR3 is 19 residues. The germline CDR1 and CDR2 sequences are DFQATT and SNEGSKA (reference sequence). Here the CDR3 DNA reads TGCAGTGCGAACACCCGGGACAGGGGGTGGGTTATCAGTGGCTACGAGCAGTACTTC. This codes for CSANTRDRGWVISGYEQYF.

This clonotype was seen at least ten times. The chain combines TRBV20-1 with TRBJ2-2; D not certain. CDR3 length: 12 amino acids. The germline CDR1 and CDR2 sequences are DFQATT and SNEGSKA (reference sequence). The V end was cut by 7 bases, the J end by 1 base, with 7 bases between. As DNA, the CDR3 is TGCAGTGGTAGCATGAACACCGGGGAGCTGTTTTTT. Translation gives CSGSMNTGELFF.

This clonotype was counted many times. The CDR3 sequence is CAWSLAGVWNEQFF. CDR3 nucleotides: TGTGCCTGGAGCCTAGCGGGAGTTTGGAATGAGCAGTTCTTC. The chain has TRBV30 and TRBJ2-1; 10 bases are shared with TRBD2. The CDR3 contains 14 residues. The germline gives CDR1 GTSNPN, CDR2 SVGIG (reference sequence). V was clipped by 3 bases and J by 7 bases; unmatched bases: 6.

The J gene is TRBJ2-2, the V gene TRBV29-1; TRBD2 aligns across 8 bases. This CDR3 contains 15 residues. J gave up 4 bases and V 4 bases, and 8 bases lay outside the gene matches. Germline CDR1 reads SQVTM; CDR2 reads ANQGSEA. CDR3 in DNA: TGCAGCGTTGGGTGGACTAGCTCGGGCACCGGGGAGCTGTTTTTT. It codes for CSVGWTSSGTGELFF.

This clonotype came up many times. The chain uses TRBV7-8 and TRBJ2-7; possibly TRBD1 for D (5 bases). With 1 base removed from V and 3 bases from J, the gap between germline ends came to 7 bases. Germline assignment: CDR1 SGHVS and CDR2 FQNEAQ. The CDR3 is made up of 13 amino acids. CDR3 sequence reads: CASSLGQNYEQYF. In DNA form, the CDR3 reads TGTGCCAGCAGCTTAGGACAGAACTACGAGCAGTACTTC.

This clonotype was observed a few times. Possible read error: a much larger clone is one base away. The V gene is TRBV12-3 or TRBV12-4, the J gene TRBJ2-4; TRBD2 aligns across 8 bases. J lost 6 bases, V lost 6 bases, and 10 bases had no gene match. CDR3 size: 15 residues. The CDR3 coding sequence is TGTGCCAGCAGGGGGGGGACTAGGGGATCAAACATTCAGTACTTC. Its translation: CASRGGTRGSNIQYF.

This clonotype was counted ten times or more. The gene calls are TRBV5-8 and TRBJ2-1; 9 positions match TRBD2. Trimming removed 4 bases from V and 3 bases from J; junction bases left unmatched: 8. CDR3 length: 16 residues. Germline assignment: CDR1 SGHTS and CDR2 YDEGEE. The CDR3 loop is CASSGGGEGHYNEQFF. For the CDR3, the DNA is TGTGCCAGCAGCGGCGGGGGGGAGGGCCACTACAATGAGCAGTTCTTC.

The J gene is TRBJ1-4, the V gene TRBV11-3, with 10 nucleotides matching TRBD1. The trim removed 4 bases at V and 8 bases at J, leaving 7 bases unmatched. This CDR3 contains 15 residues. Germline-derived CDR1 and CDR2 are SGHNT and YENEEA. CDR3 residues: CASSSYGTGEEKLFF. In nucleotides, the CDR3 is TGTGCCAGCAGCTCCTACGGGACAGGGGAGGAAAAACTGTTTTTT.

The chain is built from TRBV12-3 or TRBV12-4 and TRBJ1-6; TRBD1 matches at 8 bases. With 5 bases clipped from V and 8 bases from J, the junction kept 5 bases outside the gene matches. The CDR3 loop spans 14 amino acids. CDR3 protein: CASSPGTGYSPLHF. CDR3 coding DNA: TGTGCCAGCAGTCCCGGGACAGGTTATTCACCCCTCCACTTT.

This clonotype was counted at least ten times. V gene TRBV18 combines with J gene TRBJ2-7, with 7 bases lining up with TRBD1. This CDR3 region has 15 residues. J was trimmed by 0 bases and V by 4 bases; bases with no gene match: 6. Germline CDR1 is KGHSH and CDR2 is LQKENI. The CDR3 sequence: CASSQSTGDSYEQYF. The CDR3 DNA follows: TGTGCCAGCTCACAGAGTACAGGGGACTCCTACGAGCAGTACTTC.

This clonotype has a count of ten or more. The chain carries TRBV9 and TRBJ1-1; D is perhaps TRBD1 (6 bases). CDR3 length: 13 amino acids. The V gene lost 0 bases and the J gene lost 4 bases, with 7 bases spanning the gap. The germline gives CDR1 SGDLS, CDR2 YYNGEE. CDR3 nucleotide sequence: TGTGCCAGCAGCGTAGAAGGGGGCACTGAAGCTTTCTTT. Amino acids: CASSVEGGTEAFF. The full variable domain, in which reference TRBV9 and TRBJ1-1 provide the parts outside the CDR3, is DSGVTQTPKHLITATGQRVTLRCSPRSGDLSVYWYQQSLDQGLQFLIQYYNGEERAKGNILERFSAQQFPDLHSELNLSSLELGDSALYFCASSVEGGTEAFFGQGTRLTVV.

In the case of this clonotype: A read error may be the cause here, since a much bigger clone is one base away. The V and J genes are TRBV7-9 and TRBJ2-7, with D maybe TRBD2 (5 bases). Germline loops: CDR1 SEHNR, CDR2 FQNEAQ (reference sequence). This CDR3 is built from 14 residues. Trimming removed 4 bases at V and 7 bases at J, with 17 bases between. The CDR3 DNA follows: TGTGCCAGCAGCTCACCCCGGGCTGCGGGTGAGCAGTACTTC. It specifies CASSSPRAAGEQYF.

About this clonotype: A read error may be the cause here, since a much bigger clone is one base away. This chain uses TRBV29-1 with TRBJ1-4; 9 nucleotides match TRBD1. CDR3 length: 14 amino acids. CDR1 SQVTM and CDR2 ANQGSEA come from the germline V gene. The V segment lost 7 bases and the J segment 5 bases; nucleotides outside the gene matches: 8. CDR3 sequence (DNA): TGCAGCGCTCTCGGCGGGACAGGGAATGAAAAACTGTTTTTT. Protein sequence: CSALGGTGNEKLFF. Full variable domain (rest looked up from reference TRBV29-1 and TRBJ1-4): SAVISQKPSRDICQRGTSLTIQCQVDSQVTMMFWYRQQPGQSLTLIATANQGSEATYESGFVIDKFPISRPNLTFSTLTVSNMSPEDSSIYLCSALGGTGNEKLFFGSGTQLSVL.

This clonotype was recorded at least ten times. This chain connects TRBV5-6 to TRBJ2-7; the D is unclear. Germline CDR1 SGHDT, CDR2 YYEEEE. The V end was cut by 1 base, the J end by 6 bases, with 8 bases between. This CDR3 region has 12 residues. The CDR3 nucleotides read TGTGCCAGCAGCTTGCAAGCAGCCGAGCAGTACTTC. As protein: CASSLQAAEQYF.

J is TRBJ2-7 and V is TRBV7-9; D is undetermined. Trimming removed 3 bases from V and 3 bases from J, with 9 bases in between. The CDR3 totals 13 residues. Germline CDR1 reads SEHNR; CDR2 reads FQNEAQ (reference sequence). Here the CDR3 reads CASSFLSSYEQYF. The CDR3 DNA sequence: TGTGCCAGCAGCTTCTTATCCAGCTACGAGCAGTACTTC.

The rearrangement joins TRBV29-1 to TRBJ2-1, with 9 nucleotides matching TRBD2. CDR1 is SQVTM, CDR2 ANQGSEA, per germline. The CDR3 loop spans 14 amino acids. The J segment lost 5 bases and the V segment lost 6 bases, leaving 8 bases of the junction unmatched. For the CDR3, the DNA is TGCAGCGTGAAGATATTAGCGGGGGACAATGAGCAGTTCTTC. It is translated as CSVKILAGDNEQFF.

V is TRBV30 and J is TRBJ2-3; tentative D call: TRBD1 (6 bases). The CDR3 contains 15 residues. Trimming took off 5 bases at V and 0 bases at J, with 15 bases between the two ends. The germline V gene encodes CDR1 GTSNPN and CDR2 SVGIG (reference sequence). The CDR3 DNA sequence: TGTGCCTGGGGCCCAGGGGCCCATAGCACAGATACGCAGTATTTT. It specifies CAWGPGAHSTDTQYF.

The chain uses TRBV5-4 and TRBJ1-2; weak D call: TRBD1 (6 bases). Germline lookup yields CDR1 SGHNT and CDR2 YYREEE (reference sequence). The CDR3 runs to 19 residues. The V and J ends lost 2 bases and 0 bases respectively, with 23 bases between them. The CDR3 reads CASSFLHLLGQKANYGYTF. In nucleotides, the CDR3 is TGTGCCAGCAGCTTTTTACACCTGCTAGGACAGAAAGCTAACTATGGCTACACCTTC.

The sample holds a few counts of this clonotype. The chain carries TRBV11-2 and TRBJ1-4; D is unclear. V was clipped by 5 bases and J by 3 bases, with 22 bases between them. CDR1 is SGHAT and CDR2 is FQNNGV in the germline V gene. The length of the CDR3 is 18 residues. The CDR3 nucleotides are TGTGCCAGCAGCGCCGCCCCACGGGGTTCCATGCCTAATGAAAAACTGTTTTTT. This encodes CASSAAPRGSMPNEKLFF.

A word on this clonotype: A much larger clone differs from this one at a single base, so this may be a read error. V is TRBV20-1 and J is TRBJ2-7; 7 bases are a match to TRBD1. CDR3 length: 14 amino acids. The V segment lost 6 bases and the J segment 8 bases; nucleotides outside the gene matches: 16. In germline, CDR1 is DFQATT, CDR2 SNEGSKA (reference sequence). The CDR3 region has the DNA TGCAGTGCCCCCCGCAGGGGGATGGACGGCAAGCAGTACTTC. Translation: CSAPRRGMDGKQYF.

This clonotype occurred many times. This rearrangement joins TRBV2 to TRBJ2-3, with a possible D match to TRBD2 (5 bases). Germline V lookup: CDR1 SNHLY, CDR2 FYNNEI. Trimming left V 3 bases short and J 0 bases short, with 19 bases between. The CDR3 length is 18 residues. CDR3 sequence: CASSDPRGVAGSTDTQYF. CDR3 bases: TGTGCCAGCAGTGACCCCCGGGGAGTGGCAGGCAGCACAGATACGCAGTATTTT. Filled out from reference TRBV2 and TRBJ2-3, the complete variable domain reads EPEVTQTPSHQVTQMGQEVILRCVPISNHLYFYWYRQILGQKVEFLVSFYNNEISEKSEIFDDQFSVERPDGSNFTLKIRSTKLEDSAMYFCASSDPRGVAGSTDTQYFGPGTRLTVL.

This clonotype was observed at least ten times. J is TRBJ1-2 and V is TRBV30; possible D gene TRBD1, 6 bases. CDR1 GTSNPN and CDR2 SVGIG come from the germline V gene (reference sequence). The CDR3 spans 13 residues. Trimming left V 4 bases short and J 4 bases short, with 13 bases between. The CDR3 spells CAWKWGQSYGYTF. The DNA for the CDR3 is TGTGCCTGGAAGTGGGGACAATCCTATGGCTACACCTTC.

A note on this clonotype: A much larger clonotype is one base distant, so this may be a read error. The genes are TRBV2 and TRBJ2-1; TRBD1 aligns across 10 bases. Per the germline V gene, CDR1 is SNHLY and CDR2 is FYNNEI. This CDR3 comprises 15 residues. The CDR3 sequence is CVSSLRDRGMNEQFF. DNA of the CDR3: TGTGTCAGCAGTCTCCGGGACAGGGGAATGAATGAGCAGTTCTTC. Looking up the rest from reference TRBV2 and TRBJ2-1 gives the full variable domain: EPEVTQTPSHQVTQMGQEVILRCVPISNHLYFYWYRQILGQKVEFLVSFYNNEISEKSEIFDDQFSVERPDGSNFTLKIRSTKLEDSAMYFCVSSLRDRGMNEQFFGPGTRLTVL.

This chain uses TRBV6-1 with TRBJ2-1, with 10 bases fitting TRBD1. The junction had 8 bases not matched to a gene; V was cut back by 5 bases and J by 7 bases. Per the germline V gene, CDR1 is MNHNS and CDR2 is SASEGT. The CDR3 contains 15 residues. For the CDR3, the DNA is TGTGCCAGCAGTTGGGACAGGGGAGACCCTAATGAGCAGTTCTTC. This sequence encodes CASSWDRGDPNEQFF.

This clonotype was observed at least ten times. The chain uses TRBV3-1 and TRBJ2-5; D possibly uses TRBD1 or TRBD2 (6 bases each). CDR1 and CDR2 (germline): LGHDT, YNNKEL (reference sequence). CDR3 length: 13 residues. Trimming cost V 4 bases and J 8 bases, with 14 bases left between them. In DNA, the CDR3 is TGTGCCAGCAGCCGGACAGCCGGGGGCACCCAGTACTTC. This encodes CASSRTAGGTQYF.

This chain uses TRBV27 with TRBJ2-7; 10 bases match TRBD1. Per the germline V gene, CDR1 is MNHEY and CDR2 is SMNVEV (reference sequence). J lost 5 bases, V lost 5 bases, and 9 bases had no gene match. The CDR3 runs 15 residues. The CDR3 sequence is CASSPGTGVFNEQYF. The CDR3 nucleotides are TGTGCCAGCAGTCCGGGGACAGGGGTTTTTAACGAGCAGTACTTC.

This clonotype was seen repeatedly, ten times or more. Compared with germline, one end of the junction differs, possibly owing to a read error. The genes are TRBV12-3 or TRBV12-4 and TRBJ2-3; 9 nucleotides match TRBD2. This CDR3 spans 16 amino acids. DNA of the CDR3: TGTGCCTGCAGGGGAGGCAGCGGGGGGAGCACAGATACGCAGTATTTT. Protein: CACRGGSGGSTDTQYF.

The chain carries TRBV3-1 and TRBJ2-7; 7 bases match TRBD2. The trim removed 4 bases at V and 4 bases at J, leaving 19 bases unmatched. Per germline, CDR1 LGHDT and CDR2 YNNKEL (reference sequence). The CDR3 is made up of 18 amino acids. The DNA for the CDR3 is TGTGCCAGCAGCCCCGGGGGAGGACTGGCGGGGGTTTGGTACGAGCAGTACTTC. It codes for CASSPGGGLAGVWYEQYF.